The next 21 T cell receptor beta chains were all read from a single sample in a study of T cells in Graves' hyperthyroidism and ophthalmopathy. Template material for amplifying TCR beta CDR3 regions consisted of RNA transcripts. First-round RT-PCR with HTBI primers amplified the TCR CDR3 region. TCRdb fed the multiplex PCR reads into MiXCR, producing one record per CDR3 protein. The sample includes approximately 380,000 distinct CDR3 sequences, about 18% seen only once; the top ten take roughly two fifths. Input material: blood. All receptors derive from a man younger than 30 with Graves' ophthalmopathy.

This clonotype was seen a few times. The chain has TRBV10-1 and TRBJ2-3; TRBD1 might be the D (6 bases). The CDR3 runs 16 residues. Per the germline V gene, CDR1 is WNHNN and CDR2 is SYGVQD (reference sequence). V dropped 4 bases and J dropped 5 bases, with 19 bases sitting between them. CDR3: CASSGNLQGPGDTQYF. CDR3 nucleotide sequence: TGCGCCAGCAGTGGGAACTTGCAGGGGCCCGGAGATACGCAGTATTTT.

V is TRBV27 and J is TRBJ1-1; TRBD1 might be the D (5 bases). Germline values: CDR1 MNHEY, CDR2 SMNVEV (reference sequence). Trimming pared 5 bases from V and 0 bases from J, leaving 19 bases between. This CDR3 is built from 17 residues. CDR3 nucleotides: TGTGCCAGCAGTCTTGCTGGGCAGGGACCAATGAACACTGAAGCTTTCTTT. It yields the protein CASSLAGQGPMNTEAFF.

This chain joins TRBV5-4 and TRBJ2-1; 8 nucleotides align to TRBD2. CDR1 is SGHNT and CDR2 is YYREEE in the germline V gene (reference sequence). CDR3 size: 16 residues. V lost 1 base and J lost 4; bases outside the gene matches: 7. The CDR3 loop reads CASSLIGGAKYNEQFF. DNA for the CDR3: TGTGCCAGCAGCTTGATCGGGGGGGCGAAGTACAATGAGCAGTTCTTC.

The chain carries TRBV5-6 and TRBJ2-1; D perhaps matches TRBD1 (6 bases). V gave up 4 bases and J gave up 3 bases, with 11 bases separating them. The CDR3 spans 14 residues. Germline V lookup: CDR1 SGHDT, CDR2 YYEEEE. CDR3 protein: CASSPWTDYNEQFF. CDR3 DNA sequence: TGTGCCAGCAGCCCCTGGACAGACTACAATGAGCAGTTCTTC.

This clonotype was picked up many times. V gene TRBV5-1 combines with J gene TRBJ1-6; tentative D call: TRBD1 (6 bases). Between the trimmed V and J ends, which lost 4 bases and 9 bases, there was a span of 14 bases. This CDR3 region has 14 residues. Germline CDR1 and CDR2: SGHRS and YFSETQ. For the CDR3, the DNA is TGCGCCAGCAGCGAGCAGGGGTGGGTTTCACCCCTCCACTTT. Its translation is CASSEQGWVSPLHF.

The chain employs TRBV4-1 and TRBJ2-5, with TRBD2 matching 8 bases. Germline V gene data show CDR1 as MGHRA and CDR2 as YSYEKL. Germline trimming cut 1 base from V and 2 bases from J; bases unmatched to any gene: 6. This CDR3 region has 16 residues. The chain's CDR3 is CASSQAPSGLQETQYF. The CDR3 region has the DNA TGCGCCAGCAGCCAAGCGCCTAGCGGGCTGCAAGAGACCCAGTACTTC.

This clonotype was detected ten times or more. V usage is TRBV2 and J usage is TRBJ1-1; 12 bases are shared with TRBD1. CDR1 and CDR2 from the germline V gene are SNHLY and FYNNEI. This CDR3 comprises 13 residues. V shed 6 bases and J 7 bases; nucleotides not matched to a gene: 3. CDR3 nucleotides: TGTGCCAGCAGCCGGGACAGGGGGCTTGAAGCTTTCTTT. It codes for CASSRDRGLEAFF.

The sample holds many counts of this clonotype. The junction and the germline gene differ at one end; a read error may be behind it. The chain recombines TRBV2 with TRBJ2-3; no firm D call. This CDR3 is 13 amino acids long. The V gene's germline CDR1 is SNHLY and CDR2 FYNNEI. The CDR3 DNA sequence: TGTGCCAGCAGCGAAGGGCCCCCGTATACGCAGTATTTT. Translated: CASSEGPPYTQYF. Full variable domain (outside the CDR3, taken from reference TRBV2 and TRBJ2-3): EPEVTQTPSHQVTQMGQEVILRCVPISNHLYFYWYRQILGQKVEFLVSFYNNEISEKSEIFDDQFSVERPDGSNFTLKIRSTKLEDSAMYFCASSEGPPYTQYFGPGTRLTVL.

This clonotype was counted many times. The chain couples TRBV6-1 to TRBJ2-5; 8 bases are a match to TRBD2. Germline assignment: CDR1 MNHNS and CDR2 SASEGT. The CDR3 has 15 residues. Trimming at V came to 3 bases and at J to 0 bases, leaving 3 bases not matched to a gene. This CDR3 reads CASSEMRGDQETQYF. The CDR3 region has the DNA TGTGCCAGCAGTGAGATGCGGGGGGACCAAGAGACCCAGTACTTC.

The CDR3 is CASSPTRGAGNTIYF. The DNA for the CDR3 is TGTGCCAGCAGTCCCACCCGGGGGGCTGGAAACACCATATATTTT. The J gene is TRBJ1-3, the V gene TRBV6-1; a possible D gene is TRBD1 (5 bases). Germline CDR1 MNHNS, CDR2 SASEGT. The CDR3 sequence is 15 residues long. Trimming shortened V by 5 bases and J by 2 bases, and 13 bases separated the two germline ends.

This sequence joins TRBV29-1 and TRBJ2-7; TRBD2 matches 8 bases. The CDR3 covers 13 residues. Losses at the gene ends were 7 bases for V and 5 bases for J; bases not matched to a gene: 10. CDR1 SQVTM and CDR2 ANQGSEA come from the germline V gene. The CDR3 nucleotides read TGCAGCGCCCGACTCGGGAGGGAAGACGAGCAGTACTTC. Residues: CSARLGREDEQYF.

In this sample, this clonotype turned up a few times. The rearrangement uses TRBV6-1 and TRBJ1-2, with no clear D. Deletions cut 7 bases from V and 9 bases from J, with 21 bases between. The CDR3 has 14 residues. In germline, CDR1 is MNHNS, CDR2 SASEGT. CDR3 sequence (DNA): TGTGCCAGCACCACACCGGGCCCCTCTATGAGCTACACCTTC. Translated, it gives CASTTPGPSMSYTF.

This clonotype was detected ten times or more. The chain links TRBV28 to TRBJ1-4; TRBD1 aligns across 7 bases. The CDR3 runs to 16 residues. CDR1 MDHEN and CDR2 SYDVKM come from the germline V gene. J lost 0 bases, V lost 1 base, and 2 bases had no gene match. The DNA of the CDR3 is TGTGCCAGCAGTTTATTTACAGGGGCAACTAATGAAAAACTGTTTTTT. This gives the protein CASSLFTGATNEKLFF.

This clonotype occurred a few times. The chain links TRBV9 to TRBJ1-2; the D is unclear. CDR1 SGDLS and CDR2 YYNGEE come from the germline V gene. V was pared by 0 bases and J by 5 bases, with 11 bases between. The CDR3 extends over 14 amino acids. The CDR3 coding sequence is TGTGCCAGCAGCGTAGGTCCCGGCGATTATGGCTACACCTTC. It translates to CASSVGPGDYGYTF. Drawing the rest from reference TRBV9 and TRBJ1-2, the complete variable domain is DSGVTQTPKHLITATGQRVTLRCSPRSGDLSVYWYQQSLDQGLQFLIQYYNGEERAKGNILERFSAQQFPDLHSELNLSSLELGDSALYFCASSVGPGDYGYTFGSGTRLTVV.

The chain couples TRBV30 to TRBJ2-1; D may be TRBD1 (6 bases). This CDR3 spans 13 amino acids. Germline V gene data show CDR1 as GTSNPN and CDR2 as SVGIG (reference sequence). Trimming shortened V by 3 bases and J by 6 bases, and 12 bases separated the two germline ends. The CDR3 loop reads CAWRKGRGNEQFF. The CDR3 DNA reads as TGTGCCTGGAGAAAGGGCAGGGGCAATGAGCAGTTCTTC.

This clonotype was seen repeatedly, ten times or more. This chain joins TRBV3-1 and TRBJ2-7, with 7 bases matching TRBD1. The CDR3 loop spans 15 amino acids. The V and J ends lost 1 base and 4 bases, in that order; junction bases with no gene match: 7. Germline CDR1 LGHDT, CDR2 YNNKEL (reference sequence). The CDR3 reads CASSQVGDRAYEQYF. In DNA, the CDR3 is TGTGCCAGCAGCCAAGTAGGAGACAGGGCATACGAGCAGTACTTC.

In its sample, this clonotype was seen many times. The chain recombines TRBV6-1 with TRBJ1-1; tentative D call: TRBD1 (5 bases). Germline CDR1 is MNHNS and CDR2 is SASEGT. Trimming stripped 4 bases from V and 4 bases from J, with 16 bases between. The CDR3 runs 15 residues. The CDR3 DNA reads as TGTGCCAGCAGTGTAAACCGGGACGAGGCCACTGAAGCTTTCTTT. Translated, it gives CASSVNRDEATEAFF.

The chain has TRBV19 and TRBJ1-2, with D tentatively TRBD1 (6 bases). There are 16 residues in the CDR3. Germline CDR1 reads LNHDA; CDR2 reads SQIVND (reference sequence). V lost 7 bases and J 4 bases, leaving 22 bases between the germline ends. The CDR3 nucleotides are TGTGCCAGTACCCCCCTTGGGGGGGCGCCGGGCTATGGCTACACCTTC. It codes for CASTPLGGAPGYGYTF.

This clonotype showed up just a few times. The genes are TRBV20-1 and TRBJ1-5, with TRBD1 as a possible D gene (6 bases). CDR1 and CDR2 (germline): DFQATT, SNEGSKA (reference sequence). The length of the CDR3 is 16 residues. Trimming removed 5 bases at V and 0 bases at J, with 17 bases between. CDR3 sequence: CSAQGGRSYSNQPQHF. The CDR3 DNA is TGCAGTGCTCAAGGGGGGAGGAGTTATAGCAATCAGCCCCAGCATTTT.

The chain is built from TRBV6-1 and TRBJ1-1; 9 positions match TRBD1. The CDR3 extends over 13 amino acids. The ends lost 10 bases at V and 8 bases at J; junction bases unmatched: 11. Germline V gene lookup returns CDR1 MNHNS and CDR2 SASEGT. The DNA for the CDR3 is TGTGCCATACACCGGGACAGGGCATCGGAAGCTTTCTTT. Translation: CAIHRDRASEAFF.

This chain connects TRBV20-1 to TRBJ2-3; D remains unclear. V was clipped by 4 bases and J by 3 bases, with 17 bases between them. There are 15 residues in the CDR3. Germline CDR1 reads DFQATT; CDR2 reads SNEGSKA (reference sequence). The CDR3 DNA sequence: TGCAGTGCTACCATAGACTTCAGACTTACAGATACGCAGTATTTT. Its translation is CSATIDFRLTDTQYF.